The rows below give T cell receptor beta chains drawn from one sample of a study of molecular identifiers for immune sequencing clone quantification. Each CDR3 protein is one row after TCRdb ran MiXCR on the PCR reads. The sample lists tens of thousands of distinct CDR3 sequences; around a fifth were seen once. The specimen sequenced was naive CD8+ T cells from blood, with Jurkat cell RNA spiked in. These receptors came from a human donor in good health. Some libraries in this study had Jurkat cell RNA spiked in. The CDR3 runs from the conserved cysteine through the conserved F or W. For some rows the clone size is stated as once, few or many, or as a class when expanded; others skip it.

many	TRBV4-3	CASSQDRSETQYF
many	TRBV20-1	CSARVATGLSTDTQYF
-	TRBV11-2	CASSLSVHQETQYF
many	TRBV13	CASSPPSRHEQYF
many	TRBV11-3	CASSLAGDTYNEQFF
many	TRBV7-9	CASSFGQKSGQPQHF
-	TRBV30	CAWSFGDAYDTQYF
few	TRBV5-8	CASSHRQSPSYEQYF
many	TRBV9	CASSVREGRETQYF
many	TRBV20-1	CSARGAGGSTGELFF
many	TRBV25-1	CASSGTGNTGELFF
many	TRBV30	CAWSVGRGSYEQYF
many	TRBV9	CASSVDPDSSYEQYF
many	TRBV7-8	CASSDGTGVNQPQHF
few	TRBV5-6	CASSPGPRVGAYNEQFF
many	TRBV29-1	CSVKNEGQGYEQYF
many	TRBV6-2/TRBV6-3	CASSYSYLLGDTQYF
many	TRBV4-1	CASSQVLAGDEETQYF
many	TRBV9	CASSTDPAGPYEQYF
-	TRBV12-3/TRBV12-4	CASSLLGPQGTQYF
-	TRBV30	CAWSPLSGEQFF
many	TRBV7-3	CASSLGVVGSSVQFF
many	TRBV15	CATSLRPGTFISGANVLTF
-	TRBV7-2	CASSLEGLAGNTGELFF
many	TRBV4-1	CASSQPTGGTGELFF
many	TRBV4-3	CASSQTADRSNSGNTIYF
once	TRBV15	CATSRGTEEYF
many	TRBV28	CASSFRGRGQPQHF
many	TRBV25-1	CARFRWDRGIFCTDTQYF
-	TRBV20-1	CSARDLGLQPQHF
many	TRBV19	CASSIATGAYEQYF
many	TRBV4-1	CASSQRDLQETQYF
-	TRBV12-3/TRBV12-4	CASSLSETGQPQHF
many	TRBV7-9	CASRPPEGRNEQFF
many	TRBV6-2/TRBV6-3	CASNPGLSYEQYF
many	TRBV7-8	CASSLGGWQPQHF
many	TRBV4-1	CASSRDRDTEAFF
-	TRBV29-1	CSVGRGMNTEAFF
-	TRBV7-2	CASRTGFSGNTIYF
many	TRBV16	CASSQSWEGGGWNGYTF
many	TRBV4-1	CASSQGVGGQPQHF
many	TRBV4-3	CASSPGLMGIAKNIQYF
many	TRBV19	CASSPYAGGDYEQYF
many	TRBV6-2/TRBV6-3	CASSPRDSTAFF
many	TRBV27	CASSFGDGYEQYF